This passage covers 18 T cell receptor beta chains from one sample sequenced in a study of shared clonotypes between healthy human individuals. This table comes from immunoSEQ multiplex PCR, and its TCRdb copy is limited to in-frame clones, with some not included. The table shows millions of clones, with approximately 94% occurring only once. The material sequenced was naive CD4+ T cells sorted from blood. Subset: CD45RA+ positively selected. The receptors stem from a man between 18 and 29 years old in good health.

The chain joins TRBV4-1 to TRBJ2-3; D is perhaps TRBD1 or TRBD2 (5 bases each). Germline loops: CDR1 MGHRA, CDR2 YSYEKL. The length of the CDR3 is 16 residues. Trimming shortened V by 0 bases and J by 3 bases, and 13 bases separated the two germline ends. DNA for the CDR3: TGCGCCAGCAGCCAAGACCCCCTAGCAGGGACAGATACGCAGTATTTT. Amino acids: CASSQDPLAGTDTQYF.

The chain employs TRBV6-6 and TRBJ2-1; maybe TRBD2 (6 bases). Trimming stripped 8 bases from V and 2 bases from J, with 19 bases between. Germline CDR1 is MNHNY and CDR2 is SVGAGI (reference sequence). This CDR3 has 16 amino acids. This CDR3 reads CASFPEGRGPYNEQFF. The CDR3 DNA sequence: TGTGCCAGCTTCCCGGAGGGGCGGGGCCCCTACAATGAGCAGTTCTTC.

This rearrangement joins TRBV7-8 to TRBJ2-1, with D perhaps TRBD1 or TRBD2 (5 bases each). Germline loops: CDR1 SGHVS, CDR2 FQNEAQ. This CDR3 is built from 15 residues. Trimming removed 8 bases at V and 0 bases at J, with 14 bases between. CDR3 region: CASWGPVNSYNEQFF. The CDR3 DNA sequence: TGTGCCAGCTGGGGACCGGTTAACTCCTACAATGAGCAGTTCTTC.

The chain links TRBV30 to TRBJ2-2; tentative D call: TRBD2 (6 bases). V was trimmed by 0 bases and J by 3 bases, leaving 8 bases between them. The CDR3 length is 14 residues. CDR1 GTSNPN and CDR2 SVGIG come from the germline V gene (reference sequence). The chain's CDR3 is CAWSVWGDTGELFF. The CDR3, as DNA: TGTGCCTGGAGTGTATGGGGGGACACCGGGGAGCTGTTTTTT.

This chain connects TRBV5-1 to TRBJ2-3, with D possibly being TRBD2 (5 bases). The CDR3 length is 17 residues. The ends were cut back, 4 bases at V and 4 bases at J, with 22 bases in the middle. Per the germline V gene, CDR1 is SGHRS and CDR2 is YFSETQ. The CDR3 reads CASSPSGLAKQPDTQYF. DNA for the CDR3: TGCGCCAGCAGCCCGTCGGGATTAGCTAAGCAGCCAGATACGCAGTATTTT.

CDR3 sequence: CASTKGEGRGYTF. DNA of the CDR3: TGTGCCAGCACTAAGGGGGAAGGACGGGGCTACACCTTC. This chain joins TRBV28 and TRBJ1-2, with TRBD1 as a possible D gene (6 bases). The CDR3 runs 13 residues. From germline, CDR1 is MDHEN and CDR2 SYDVKM. V was clipped by 7 bases and J by 8 bases, with 17 bases between them.

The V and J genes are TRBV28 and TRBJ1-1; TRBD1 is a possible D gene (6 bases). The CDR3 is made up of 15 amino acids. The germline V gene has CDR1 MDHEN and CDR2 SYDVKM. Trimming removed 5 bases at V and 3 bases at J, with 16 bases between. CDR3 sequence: CASSTARGRYTEAFF. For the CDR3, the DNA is TGTGCCAGCAGTACGGCAAGGGGGAGGTACACTGAAGCTTTCTTT.

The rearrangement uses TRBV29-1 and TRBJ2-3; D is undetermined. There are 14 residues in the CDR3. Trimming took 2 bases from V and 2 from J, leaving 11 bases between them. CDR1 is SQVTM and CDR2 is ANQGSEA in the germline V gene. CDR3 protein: CSVEWAVTTDTQYF. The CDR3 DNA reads TGCAGCGTTGAATGGGCAGTCACCACAGATACGCAGTATTTT.

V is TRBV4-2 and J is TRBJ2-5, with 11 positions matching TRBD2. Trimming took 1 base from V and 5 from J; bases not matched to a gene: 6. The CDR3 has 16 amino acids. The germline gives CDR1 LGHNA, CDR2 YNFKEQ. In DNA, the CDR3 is TGTGCCAGCAGCCAAGGGGAGACTAGCGGGAAGGAGACCCAGTACTTC. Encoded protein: CASSQGETSGKETQYF.

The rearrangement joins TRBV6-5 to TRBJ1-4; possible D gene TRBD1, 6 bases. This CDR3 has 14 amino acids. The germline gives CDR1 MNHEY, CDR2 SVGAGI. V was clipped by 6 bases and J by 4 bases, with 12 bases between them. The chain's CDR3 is CASRLGGFNEKLFF. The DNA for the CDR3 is TGTGCCAGCAGGCTAGGGGGGTTTAATGAAAAACTGTTTTTT.

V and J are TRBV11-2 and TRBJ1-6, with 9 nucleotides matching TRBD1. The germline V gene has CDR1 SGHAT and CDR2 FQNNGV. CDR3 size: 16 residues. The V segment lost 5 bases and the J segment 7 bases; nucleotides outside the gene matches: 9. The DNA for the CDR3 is TGTGCCAGCAGCCAGGCGGGACAGGGATTAAATTCACCCCTCCACTTT. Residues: CASSQAGQGLNSPLHF.

The CDR3, as DNA: TGTGCCAGCAGTCGACAGTTTCCGGGAGATACGCAGTATTTT. This translates into CASSRQFPGDTQYF. The rearrangement uses TRBV6-1 and TRBJ2-3; possible D gene TRBD1, 5 bases. Trimming stripped 5 bases from V and 5 bases from J, with 14 bases between. CDR3 length equals 14 residues. Germline V CDR1 and CDR2: MNHNS, SASEGT.

The CDR3 spells CASSLGQGRRQETQYF. The CDR3 DNA follows: TGTGCCAGCAGCTTAGGACAGGGAAGGAGACAAGAGACCCAGTACTTC. This sequence joins TRBV7-8 and TRBJ2-5; 7 bases match TRBD1. This CDR3 contains 16 residues. The germline gives CDR1 SGHVS, CDR2 FQNEAQ. Trimming at V came to 1 base and at J to 2 bases, leaving 7 bases not matched to a gene.

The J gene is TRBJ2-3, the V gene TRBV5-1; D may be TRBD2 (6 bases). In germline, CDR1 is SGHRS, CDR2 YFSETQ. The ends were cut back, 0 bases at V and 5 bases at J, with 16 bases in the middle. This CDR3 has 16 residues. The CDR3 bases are TGCGCCAGCAGCTTGGGAGGGACTTTACCCGGAGATACGCAGTATTTT. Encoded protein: CASSLGGTLPGDTQYF. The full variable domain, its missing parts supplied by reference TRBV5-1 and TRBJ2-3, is KAGVTQTPRYLIKTRGQQVTLSCSPISGHRSVSWYQQTPGQGLQFLFEYFSETQRNKGNFPGRFSGRQFSNSRSEMNVSTLELGDSALYLCASSLGGTLPGDTQYFGPGTRLTVL.

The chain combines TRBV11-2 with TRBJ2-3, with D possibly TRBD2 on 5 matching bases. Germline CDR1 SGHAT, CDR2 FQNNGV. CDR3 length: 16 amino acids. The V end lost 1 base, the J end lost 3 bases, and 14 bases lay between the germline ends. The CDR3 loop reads CASSLGGGAETDTQYF. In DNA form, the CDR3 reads TGTGCCAGCAGCTTAGGGGGTGGAGCGGAAACAGATACGCAGTATTTT.

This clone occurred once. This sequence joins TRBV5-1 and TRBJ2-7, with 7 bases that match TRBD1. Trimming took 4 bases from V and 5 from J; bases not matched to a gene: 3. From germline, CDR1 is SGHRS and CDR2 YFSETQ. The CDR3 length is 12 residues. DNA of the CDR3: TGCGCCAGCAGCGCACAGGGGAACGAGCAGTACTTC. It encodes CASSAQGNEQYF.

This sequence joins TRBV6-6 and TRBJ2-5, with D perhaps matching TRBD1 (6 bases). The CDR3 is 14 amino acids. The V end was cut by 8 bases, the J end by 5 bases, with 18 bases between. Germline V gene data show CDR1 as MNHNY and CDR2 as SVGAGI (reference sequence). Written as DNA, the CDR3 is TGTGCCAGCTGGGTGGGGGCCAATCCTGAGACCCAGTACTTC. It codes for CASWVGANPETQYF.

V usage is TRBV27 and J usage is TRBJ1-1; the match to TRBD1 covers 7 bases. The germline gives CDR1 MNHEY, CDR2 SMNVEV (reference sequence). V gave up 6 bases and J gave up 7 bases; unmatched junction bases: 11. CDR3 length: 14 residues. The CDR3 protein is CASRKTGTRGEAFF. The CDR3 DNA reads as TGTGCCAGCAGGAAGACAGGGACCCGGGGTGAAGCTTTCTTT.